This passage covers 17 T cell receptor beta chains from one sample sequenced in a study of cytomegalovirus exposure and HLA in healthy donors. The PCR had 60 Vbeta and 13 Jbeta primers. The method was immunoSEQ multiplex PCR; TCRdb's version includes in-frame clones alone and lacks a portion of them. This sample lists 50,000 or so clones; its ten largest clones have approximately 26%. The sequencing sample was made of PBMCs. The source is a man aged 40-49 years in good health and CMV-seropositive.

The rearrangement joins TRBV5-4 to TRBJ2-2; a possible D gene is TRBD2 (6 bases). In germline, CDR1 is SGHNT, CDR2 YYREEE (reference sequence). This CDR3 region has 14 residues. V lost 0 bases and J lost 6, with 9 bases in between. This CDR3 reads CASSLASGAGELFF. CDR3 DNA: TGTGCCAGCAGCTTGGCATCGGGGGCCGGGGAGCTGTTTTTT.

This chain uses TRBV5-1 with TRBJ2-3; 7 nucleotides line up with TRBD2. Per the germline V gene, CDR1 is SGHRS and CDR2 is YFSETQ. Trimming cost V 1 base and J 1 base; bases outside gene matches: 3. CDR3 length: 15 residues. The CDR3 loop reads CASSLSLAGTDTQYF. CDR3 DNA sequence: TGCGCCAGCAGCTTGAGCCTAGCGGGCACAGATACGCAGTATTTT.

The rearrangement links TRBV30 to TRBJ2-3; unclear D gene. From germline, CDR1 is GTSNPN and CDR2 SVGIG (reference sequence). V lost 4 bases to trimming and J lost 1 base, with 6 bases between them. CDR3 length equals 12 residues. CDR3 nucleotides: TGTGCCTGGAAGTGGCGCACAGATACGCAGTATTTT. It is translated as CAWKWRTDTQYF.

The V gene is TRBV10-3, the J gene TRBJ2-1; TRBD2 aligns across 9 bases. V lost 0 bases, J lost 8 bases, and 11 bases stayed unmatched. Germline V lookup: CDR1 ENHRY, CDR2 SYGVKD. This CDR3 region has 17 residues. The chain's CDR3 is CAISESDGGGGRDEQFF. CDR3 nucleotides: TGTGCCATCAGTGAGTCCGACGGCGGGGGGGGCCGGGATGAGCAGTTCTTC.

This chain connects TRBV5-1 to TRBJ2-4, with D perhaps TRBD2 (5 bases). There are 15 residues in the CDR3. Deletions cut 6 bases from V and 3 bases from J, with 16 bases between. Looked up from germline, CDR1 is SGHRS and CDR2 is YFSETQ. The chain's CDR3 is CASKRTADYKNIQYF. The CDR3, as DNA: TGCGCCAGCAAAAGGACGGCTGACTACAAAAACATTCAGTACTTC.

CDR3: CASSDSGTGGDEQFF. DNA of the CDR3: TGTGCCAGCAGTGACTCCGGGACAGGGGGCGATGAGCAGTTCTTC. The rearrangement uses TRBV6-4 and TRBJ2-1; TRBD1 matches at 12 bases. Germline trimming cut 0 bases from V and 8 bases from J; bases unmatched to any gene: 2. Germline V gives CDR1 MRHNA, CDR2 SNTAGT. The CDR3 is 15 amino acids.

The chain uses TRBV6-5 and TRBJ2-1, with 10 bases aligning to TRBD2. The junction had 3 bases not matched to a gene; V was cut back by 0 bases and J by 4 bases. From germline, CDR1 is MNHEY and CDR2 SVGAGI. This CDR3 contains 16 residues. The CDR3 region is CASSYSASGGYNEQFF. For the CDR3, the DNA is TGTGCCAGCAGTTACTCGGCTAGCGGGGGTTACAATGAGCAGTTCTTC.

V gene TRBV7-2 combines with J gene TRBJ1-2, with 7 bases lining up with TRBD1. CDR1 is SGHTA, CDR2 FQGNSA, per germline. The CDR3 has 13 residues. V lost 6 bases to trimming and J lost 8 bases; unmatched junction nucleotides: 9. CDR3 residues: CASSPGQAGGYTF. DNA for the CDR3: TGTGCCAGCAGTCCCGGACAGGCCGGCGGCTACACCTTC. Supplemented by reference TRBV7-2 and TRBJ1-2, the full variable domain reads GAGVSQSPSNKVTEKGKDVELRCDPISGHTALYWYRQSLGQGLEFLIYFQGNSAPDKSGLPSDRFSAERTGGSVSTLTIQRTQQEDSAVYLCASSPGQAGGYTFGSGTRLTVV.

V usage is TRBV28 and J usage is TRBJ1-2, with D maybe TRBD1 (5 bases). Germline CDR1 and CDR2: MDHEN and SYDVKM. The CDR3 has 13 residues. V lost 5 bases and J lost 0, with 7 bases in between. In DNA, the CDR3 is TGTGCCAGCAGTCCGGGGGCTAACTATGGCTACACCTTC. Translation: CASSPGANYGYTF.

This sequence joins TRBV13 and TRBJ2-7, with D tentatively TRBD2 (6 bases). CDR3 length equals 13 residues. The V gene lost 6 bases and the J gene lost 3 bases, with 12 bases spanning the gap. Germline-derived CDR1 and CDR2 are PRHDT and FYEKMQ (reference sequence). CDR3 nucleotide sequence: TGTGCCAGCAGTGGGACTGGGGACTACGAGCAGTACTTC. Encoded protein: CASSGTGDYEQYF.

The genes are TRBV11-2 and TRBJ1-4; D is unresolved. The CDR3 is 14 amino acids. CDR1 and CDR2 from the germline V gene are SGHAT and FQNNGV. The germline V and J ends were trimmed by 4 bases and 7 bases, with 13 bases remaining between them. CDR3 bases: TGTGCCAGCAGCTGGCGTCTAGGTGGTGAAAAACTGTTTTTT. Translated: CASSWRLGGEKLFF.

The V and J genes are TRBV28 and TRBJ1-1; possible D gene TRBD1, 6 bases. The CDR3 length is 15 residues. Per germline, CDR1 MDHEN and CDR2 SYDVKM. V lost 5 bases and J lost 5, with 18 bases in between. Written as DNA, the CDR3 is TGTGCCAGCAGTCCGAGACAGGCGGGCGGGACTGAAGCTTTCTTT. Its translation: CASSPRQAGGTEAFF.

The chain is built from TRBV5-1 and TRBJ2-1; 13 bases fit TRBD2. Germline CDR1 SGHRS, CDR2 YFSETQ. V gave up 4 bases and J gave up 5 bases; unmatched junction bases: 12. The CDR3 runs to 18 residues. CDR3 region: CASSRGLAGVDRDNEQFF. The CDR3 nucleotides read TGCGCCAGCAGCCGTGGACTAGCGGGAGTAGACAGGGACAATGAGCAGTTCTTC.

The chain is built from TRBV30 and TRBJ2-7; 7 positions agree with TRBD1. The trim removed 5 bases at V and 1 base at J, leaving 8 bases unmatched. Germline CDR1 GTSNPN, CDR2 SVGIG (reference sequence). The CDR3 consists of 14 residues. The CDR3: CAWGPGTASYEQYF. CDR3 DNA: TGTGCCTGGGGACCCGGGACAGCATCCTACGAGCAGTACTTC.

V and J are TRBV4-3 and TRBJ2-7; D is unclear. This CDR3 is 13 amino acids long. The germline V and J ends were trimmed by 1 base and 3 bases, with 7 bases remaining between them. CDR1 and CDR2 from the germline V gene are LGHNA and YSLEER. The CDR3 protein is CASSQGPGYEQYF. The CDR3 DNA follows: TGCGCCAGCAGCCAAGGGCCTGGCTACGAGCAGTACTTC.

The CDR3 spells CASSHPDSRHEQYF. The CDR3 DNA reads as TGTGCCAGCAGCCACCCGGACAGCCGTCACGAGCAGTACTTC. The gene calls are TRBV4-2 and TRBJ2-7, with a possible D match to TRBD1 (6 bases). There are 14 residues in the CDR3. V gave up 3 bases and J gave up 5 bases, with 14 bases separating them. Germline CDR1 LGHNA, CDR2 YNFKEQ.

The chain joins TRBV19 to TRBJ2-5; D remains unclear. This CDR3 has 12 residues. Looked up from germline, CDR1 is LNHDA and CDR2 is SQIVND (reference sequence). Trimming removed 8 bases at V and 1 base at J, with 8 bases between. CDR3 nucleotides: TGTGCCAGTGGAGAGGCCCAAGAGACCCAGTACTTC. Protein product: CASGEAQETQYF. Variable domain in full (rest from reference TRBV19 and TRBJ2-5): DGGITQSPKYLFRKEGQNVTLSCEQNLNHDAMYWYRQDPGQGLRLIYYSQIVNDFQKGDIAEGYSVSREKKESFPLTVTSAQKNPTAFYLCASGEAQETQYFGPGTRLLVL.